Here is one TCR beta chain with its context. The antigen remains unidentified. Libraries were prepared by immunoSEQ multiplex PCR; TCRdb keeps only in-frame clonotypes and omits some of them. The data hold about 85,000 clones, with approximately 89% observed a single time. This sample is drawn from a study of graft-versus-host responses after intestinal transplantation. In the study overall: Each recipient received a multivisceral, liver-intestinal, or isolated intestinal graft. Recipients across the board were started on anti-thymocyte globulin induction, then kept on tacrolimus and steroids for roughly 3 years. Findings and caveats of the study: With peak circulating GvH clone levels came an association with early post-transplant HvG declines. Allograft clonal ratios (graft-versus-host to host-versus-graft) were high in patients who had graft-donor T cell macrochimerism.

The sequence came from a human donor who was the organ donor for an intestinal transplant. The material was unstimulated CD8+ T cells sorted from spleen or lymph node cells, obtained before transplant.

CDR3 nucleotides: TGTGCCATCAGTGAGCCGAACAAGGAGACCCAGTACTTC. Its translation is CAISEPNKETQYF. This rearrangement joins TRBV10-3 to TRBJ2-5, with no clear D. The germline V gene encodes CDR1 ENHRY and CDR2 SYGVKD. This CDR3 is 13 amino acids long. V gave up 2 bases and J gave up 5 bases, with 9 bases separating them.